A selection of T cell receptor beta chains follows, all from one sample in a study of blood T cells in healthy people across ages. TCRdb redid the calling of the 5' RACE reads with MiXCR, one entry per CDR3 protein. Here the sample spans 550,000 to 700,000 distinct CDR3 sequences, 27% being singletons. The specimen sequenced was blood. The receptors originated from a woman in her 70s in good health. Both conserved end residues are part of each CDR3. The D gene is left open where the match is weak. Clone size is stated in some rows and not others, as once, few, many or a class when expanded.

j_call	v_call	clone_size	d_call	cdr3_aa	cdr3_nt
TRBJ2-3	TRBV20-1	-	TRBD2	CSARTSWEADTQYF	TGCAGTGCTAGGACTAGCTGGGAGGCGGATACGCAGTATTTT
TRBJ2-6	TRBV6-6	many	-	CASIRTGSGANVLTF	TGTGCCAGCATTAGAACAGGCTCTGGGGCCAACGTCCTGACTTTC
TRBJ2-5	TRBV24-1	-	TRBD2	CATSDLSGETQYF	TGTGCCACCAGTGATCTTAGCGGGGAGACCCAGTACTTC
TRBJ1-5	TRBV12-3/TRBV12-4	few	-	CASSFARGRQPQHF	TGTGCCAGCAGTTTTGCTCGGGGAAGGCAGCCCCAGCATTTT
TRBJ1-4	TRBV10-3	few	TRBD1	CAISVSGTGEEKLFF	TGTGCCATCAGTGTTTCCGGGACAGGGGAAGAAAAACTGTTTTTT
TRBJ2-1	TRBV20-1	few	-	CSGSPGLNNEQFF	TGCAGTGGGTCACCGGGACTCAACAATGAGCAGTTCTTC
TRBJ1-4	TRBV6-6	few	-	CASSPGWSNEKLFF	TGTGCCAGCAGTCCAGGTTGGAGTAATGAAAAACTGTTTTTT
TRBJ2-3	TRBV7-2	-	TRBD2	CASSYLGLAADTQYF	TGTGCCAGCAGCTATCTTGGACTAGCGGCAGATACGCAGTATTTT
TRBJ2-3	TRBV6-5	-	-	CASGEGPRTDTQYF	TGTGCCAGCGGAGAGGGCCCTCGCACAGATACGCAGTATTTT
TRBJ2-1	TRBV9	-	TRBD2	CASGTSGPYNEQFF	TGTGCCAGTGGGACTAGCGGGCCTTACAATGAGCAGTTCTTC
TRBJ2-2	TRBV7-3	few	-	CASSLVLGGTGELFF	TGTGCCAGCAGCCTGGTTCTGGGGGGCACCGGGGAGCTGTTTTTT
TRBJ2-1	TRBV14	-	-	CASSQSSGRDEQFF	TGTGCCAGCAGCCAATCGTCAGGGCGGGATGAGCAGTTCTTC
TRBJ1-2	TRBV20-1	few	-	CSVRPGGHGYTF	TGCAGTGTTAGACCCGGGGGCCATGGCTACACCTTC
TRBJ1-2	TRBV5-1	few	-	CARPPGSGGYTF	TGCGCCAGACCCCCAGGGAGTGGTGGCTACACCTTC
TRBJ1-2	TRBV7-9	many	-	CASSLAGREGGYTF	TGTGCCAGCAGCTTAGCCGGGCGGGAGGGCGGCTACACCTTC
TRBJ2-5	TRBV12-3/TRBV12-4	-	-	CASSPPPGGIEETQYF	TGTGCCAGCAGTCCACCACCTGGGGGGATAGAAGAGACCCAGTACTTC
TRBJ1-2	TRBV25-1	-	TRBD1	CASSGQGRSYAF	TGTGCCAGCAGCGGACAGGGGAGAAGCTACGCCTTC
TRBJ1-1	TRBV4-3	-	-	CASSATRDHTEAFF	TGCGCCAGCAGCGCGACGAGGGACCACACTGAAGCTTTCTTT
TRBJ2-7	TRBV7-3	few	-	CASSPRPPSAGSYEQHF	TGTGCCAGCAGCCCTCGACCACCCTCGGCCGGTTCTTACGAGCAGCACTTC
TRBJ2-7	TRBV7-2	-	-	CASSFKGISDYEQYF	TGTGCCAGCAGCTTTAAAGGGATCAGCGACTACGAGCAGTACTTC
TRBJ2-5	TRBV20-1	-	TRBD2	CSARSEAGKETQYF	TGCAGTGCTAGATCAGAAGCGGGGAAAGAGACCCAGTACTTC
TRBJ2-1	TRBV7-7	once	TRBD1	CASSQGTGAYNEQFF	TGTGCTAGCAGCCAAGGGACAGGGGCCTACAATGAGCAGTTCTTC
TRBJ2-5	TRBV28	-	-	CAGIKDNQETQYF	TGTGCCGGCATCAAGGACAACCAAGAGACCCAGTACTTC
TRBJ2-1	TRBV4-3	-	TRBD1	CASSQEGTGAYNEQFF	TGCGCCAGCAGCCAAGAGGGGACAGGGGCTTACAATGAGCAGTTCTTC
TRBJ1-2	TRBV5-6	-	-	CASSTDLGYYGYTF	TGTGCCAGCAGCACCGACCTGGGGTACTATGGCTACACCTTC
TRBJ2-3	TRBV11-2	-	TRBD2	CASSLSSGGAVASTDTQYF	TGTGCCAGCAGCTTATCTAGCGGGGGGGCGGTCGCTAGCACAGATACGCAGTATTTT
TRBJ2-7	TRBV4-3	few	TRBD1	CASSQDTGGHTYEQYF	TGCGCCAGCAGCCAAGATACAGGGGGCCATACCTACGAGCAGTACTTC
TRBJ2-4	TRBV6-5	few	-	CASSYSLAPGPSNIQYF	TGTGCCAGCAGTTACTCACTCGCCCCGGGACCTAGTAACATTCAGTACTTC
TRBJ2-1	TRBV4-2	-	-	CADGGRGNEQFF	TGTGCCGACGGGGGTCGAGGCAATGAGCAGTTCTTC
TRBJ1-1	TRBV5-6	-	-	CASSNGPTQEAFF	TGTGCCAGCAGCAACGGACCCACTCAGGAGGCTTTCTTT
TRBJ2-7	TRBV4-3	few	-	CASSQGYLYEQYF	TGCGCCAGCAGCCAAGGGTACCTATACGAGCAGTACTTC
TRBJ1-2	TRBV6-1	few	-	CASSVSGDGYTF	TGTGCCAGCAGTGTTTCAGGGGATGGCTACACCTTC
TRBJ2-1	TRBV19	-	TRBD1	CASSIDRDLNEQFF	TGTGCCAGTAGTATTGACAGGGACCTCAATGAGCAGTTCTTC
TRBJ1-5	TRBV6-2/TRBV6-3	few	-	CASSSDGWGGQPQHF	TGTGCCAGCAGTTCCGATGGTTGGGGCGGCCAGCCCCAGCATTTT
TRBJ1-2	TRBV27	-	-	CASSYSRSGYGYTF	TGTGCCAGCAGTTACAGCAGGAGTGGCTATGGCTACACCTTC
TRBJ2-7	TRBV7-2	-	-	CASSLSFRSSSEQYF	TGTGCCAGCAGCTTAAGTTTTAGGAGTTCTTCCGAGCAGTACTTC
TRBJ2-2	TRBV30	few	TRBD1	CAWTGGFTGELFF	TGTGCCTGGACAGGGGGCTTCACCGGGGAGCTGTTTTTT
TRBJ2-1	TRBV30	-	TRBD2	CAWSVTSVEQFF	TGTGCCTGGAGTGTAACTAGCGTTGAGCAGTTCTTC
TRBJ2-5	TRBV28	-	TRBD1	CASMTTGVGKTQYF	TGTGCCAGCATGACGACAGGGGTGGGAAAGACCCAGTACTTC
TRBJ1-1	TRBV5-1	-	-	CASSGGVGTEAFF	TGCGCCAGCAGCGGGGGGGTAGGCACTGAAGCCTTCTTT
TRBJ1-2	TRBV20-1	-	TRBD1	CSAPGQNYGYTF	TGCAGTGCACCGGGACAGAATTATGGCTACACCTTC
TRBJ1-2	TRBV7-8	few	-	CASSPLRRGVIANYGYTF	TGTGCCAGCAGCCCCCTCCGACGGGGGGTGATAGCTAACTATGGCTACACCTTC
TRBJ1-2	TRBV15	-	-	CATSSDPNYGYTF	TGTGCCACCAGCAGTGATCCTAACTATGGCTACACCTTC
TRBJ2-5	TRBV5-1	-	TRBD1	CASSLYGTGQETQYF	TGCGCCAGCAGCTTGTATGGGACAGGACAAGAGACCCAGTACTTC
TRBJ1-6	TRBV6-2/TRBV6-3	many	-	CASSHFNSPLHF	TGTGCCAGCAGTCACTTTAATTCACCCCTCCACTTT
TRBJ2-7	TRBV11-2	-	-	CASSHRTLTGEQYF	TGTGCCAGCAGCCACCGGACTTTAACGGGCGAGCAGTACTTC
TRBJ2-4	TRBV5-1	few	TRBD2	CASSPIAGGAKNIQYF	TGCGCCAGCAGCCCGATAGCGGGGGGAGCCAAAAACATTCAGTACTTC
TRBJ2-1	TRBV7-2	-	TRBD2	CASSTVAGGPYEQFF	TGTGCCAGCAGCACCGTAGCGGGGGGGCCCTATGAGCAGTTCTTC